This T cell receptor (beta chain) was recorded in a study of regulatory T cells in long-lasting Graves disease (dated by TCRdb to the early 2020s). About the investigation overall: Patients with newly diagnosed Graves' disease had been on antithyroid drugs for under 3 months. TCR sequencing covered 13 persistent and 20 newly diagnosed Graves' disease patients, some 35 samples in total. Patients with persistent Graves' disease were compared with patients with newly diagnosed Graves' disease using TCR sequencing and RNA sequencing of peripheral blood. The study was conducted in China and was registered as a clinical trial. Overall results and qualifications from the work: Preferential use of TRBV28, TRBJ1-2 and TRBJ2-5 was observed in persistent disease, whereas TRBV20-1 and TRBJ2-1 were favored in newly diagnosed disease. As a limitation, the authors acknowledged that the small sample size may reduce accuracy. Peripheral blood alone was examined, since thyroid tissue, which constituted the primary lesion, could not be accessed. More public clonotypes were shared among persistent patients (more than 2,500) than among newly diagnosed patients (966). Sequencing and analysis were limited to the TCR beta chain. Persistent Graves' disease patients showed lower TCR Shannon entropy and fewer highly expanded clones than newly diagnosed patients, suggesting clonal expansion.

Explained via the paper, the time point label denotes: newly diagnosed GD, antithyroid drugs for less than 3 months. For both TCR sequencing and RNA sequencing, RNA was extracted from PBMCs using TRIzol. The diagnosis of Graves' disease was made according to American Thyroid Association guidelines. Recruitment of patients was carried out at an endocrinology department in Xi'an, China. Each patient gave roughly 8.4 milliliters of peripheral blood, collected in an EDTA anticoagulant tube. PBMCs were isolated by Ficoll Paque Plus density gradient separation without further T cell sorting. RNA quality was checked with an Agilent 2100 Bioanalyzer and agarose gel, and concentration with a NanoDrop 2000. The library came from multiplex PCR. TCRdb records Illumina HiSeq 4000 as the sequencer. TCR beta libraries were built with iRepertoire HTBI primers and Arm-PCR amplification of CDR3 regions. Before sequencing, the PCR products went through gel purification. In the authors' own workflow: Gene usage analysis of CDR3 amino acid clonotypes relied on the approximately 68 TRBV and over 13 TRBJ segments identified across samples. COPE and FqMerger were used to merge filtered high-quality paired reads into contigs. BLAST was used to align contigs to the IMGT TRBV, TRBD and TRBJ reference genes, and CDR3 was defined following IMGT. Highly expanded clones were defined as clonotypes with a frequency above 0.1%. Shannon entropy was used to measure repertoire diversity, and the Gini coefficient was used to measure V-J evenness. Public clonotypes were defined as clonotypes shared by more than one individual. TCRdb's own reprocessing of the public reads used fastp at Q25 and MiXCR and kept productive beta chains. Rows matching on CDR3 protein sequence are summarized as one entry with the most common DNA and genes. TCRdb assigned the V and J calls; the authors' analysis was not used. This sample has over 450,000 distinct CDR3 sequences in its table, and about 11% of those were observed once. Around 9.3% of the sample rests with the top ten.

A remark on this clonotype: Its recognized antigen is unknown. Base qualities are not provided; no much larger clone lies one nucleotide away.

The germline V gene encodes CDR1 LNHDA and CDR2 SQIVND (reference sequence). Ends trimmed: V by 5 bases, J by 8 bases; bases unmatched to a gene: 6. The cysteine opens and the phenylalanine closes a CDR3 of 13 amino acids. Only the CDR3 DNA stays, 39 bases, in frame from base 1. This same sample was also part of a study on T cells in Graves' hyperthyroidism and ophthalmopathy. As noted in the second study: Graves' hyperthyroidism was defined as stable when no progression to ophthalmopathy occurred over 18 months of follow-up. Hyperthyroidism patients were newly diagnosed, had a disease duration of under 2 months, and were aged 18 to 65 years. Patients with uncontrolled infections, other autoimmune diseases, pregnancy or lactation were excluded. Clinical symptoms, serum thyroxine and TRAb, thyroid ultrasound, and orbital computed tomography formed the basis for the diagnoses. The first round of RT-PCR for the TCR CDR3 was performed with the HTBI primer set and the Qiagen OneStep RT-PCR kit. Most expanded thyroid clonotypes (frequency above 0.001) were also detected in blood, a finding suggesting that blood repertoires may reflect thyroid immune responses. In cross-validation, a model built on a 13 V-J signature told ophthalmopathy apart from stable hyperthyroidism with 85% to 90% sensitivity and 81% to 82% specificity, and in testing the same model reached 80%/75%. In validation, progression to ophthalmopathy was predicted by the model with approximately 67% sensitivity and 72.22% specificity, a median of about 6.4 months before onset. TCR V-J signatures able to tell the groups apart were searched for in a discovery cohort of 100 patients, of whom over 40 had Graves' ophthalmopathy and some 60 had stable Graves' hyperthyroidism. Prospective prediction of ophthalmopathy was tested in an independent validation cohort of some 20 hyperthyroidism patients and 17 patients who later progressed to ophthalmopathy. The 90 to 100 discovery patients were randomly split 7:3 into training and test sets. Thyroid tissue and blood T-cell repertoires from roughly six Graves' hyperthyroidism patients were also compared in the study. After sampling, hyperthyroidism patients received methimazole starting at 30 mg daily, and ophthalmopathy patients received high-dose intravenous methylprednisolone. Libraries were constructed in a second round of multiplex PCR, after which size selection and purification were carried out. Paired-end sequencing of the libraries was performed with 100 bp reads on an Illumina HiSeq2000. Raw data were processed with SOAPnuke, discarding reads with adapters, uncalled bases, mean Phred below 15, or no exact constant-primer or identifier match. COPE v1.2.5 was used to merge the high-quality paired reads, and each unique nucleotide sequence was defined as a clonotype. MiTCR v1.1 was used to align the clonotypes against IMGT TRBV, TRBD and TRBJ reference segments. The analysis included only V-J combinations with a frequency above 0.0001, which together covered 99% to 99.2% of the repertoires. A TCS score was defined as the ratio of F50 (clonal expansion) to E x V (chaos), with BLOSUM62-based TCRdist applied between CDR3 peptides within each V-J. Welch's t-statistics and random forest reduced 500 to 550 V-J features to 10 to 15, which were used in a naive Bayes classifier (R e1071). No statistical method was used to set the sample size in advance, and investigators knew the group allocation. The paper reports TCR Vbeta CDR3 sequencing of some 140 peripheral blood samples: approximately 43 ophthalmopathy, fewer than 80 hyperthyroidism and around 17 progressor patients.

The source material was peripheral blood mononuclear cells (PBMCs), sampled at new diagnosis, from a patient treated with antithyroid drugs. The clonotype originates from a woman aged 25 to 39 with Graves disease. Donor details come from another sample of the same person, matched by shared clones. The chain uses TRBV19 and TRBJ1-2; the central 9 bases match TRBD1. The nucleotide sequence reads TGTGCCAGTAGTCCACAGACAGGGGGAGGCTACACCTTC. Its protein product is CASSPQTGGGYTF.